This TCR beta chain comes out of a study of blood T cell repertoires in COVID-19. Study at large: Acute and convalescent COVID-19 samples came from the United States, Italy and Spain. PBMCs, B-cell-depleted T cells, or T cells provided the cDNA or gDNA that made up the material.

CDR3 length: 15 residues. The V and J ends lost 1 base and 2 bases respectively, with 9 bases between them. The germline V gene has CDR1 SNHLY and CDR2 FYNNEI. Generated by immunoSEQ multiplex PCR, the TCRdb table keeps only in-frame clones and is missing some. The sample records under 250,000 clones, approximately 87% being singletons. This receptor was taken from a man aged 60 to 69 with acute or convalescent COVID-19. What was sequenced was peripheral blood. The rearrangement joins TRBV2 to TRBJ1-5; tentative D call: TRBD1 (5 bases). The CDR3 coding sequence is TGTGCCAGCAGTGAAGTGGGGACTCGCAATCAGCCCCAGCATTTT. Amino acids: CASSEVGTRNQPQHF.